Below, 25 T cell receptor beta chains from the same sample are listed, as sequenced in a study of blood T cell repertoires in COVID-19. Only in-frame clones appear in the TCRdb table, and some are missing; sequencing was by immunoSEQ multiplex PCR. The sample yields roughly 290,000 clones, 70% to 90% seen once. Input material: PBMCs or T cells enriched from blood (not recorded which). The receptor source for this set is a woman aged 25 to 39 who had recovered from COVID-19.

The genes are TRBV2 and TRBJ2-1, with D perhaps TRBD1 (6 bases). CDR1 is SNHLY, CDR2 FYNNEI, per germline. Between the trimmed V and J ends, which lost 6 bases and 2 bases, there was a span of 23 bases. The CDR3 has 18 residues. CDR3 nucleotide sequence: TGTGCCAGCAGAGCAGCCTCTGGACAGAGAGCCACCTACAATGAGCAGTTCTTC. It specifies CASRAASGQRATYNEQFF.

The J gene is TRBJ2-2, the V gene TRBV20-1, with 11 bases fitting TRBD2. The CDR3 has 14 amino acids. CDR1 and CDR2 (germline): DFQATT, SNEGSKA (reference sequence). V was pared by 3 bases and J by 4 bases, with 1 base of the junction left unmatched. The CDR3 sequence: CSASGLAGTGELFF. CDR3 DNA: TGCAGTGCTAGTGGACTAGCGGGCACCGGGGAGCTGTTTTTT.

This clone was detected only once. This sequence joins TRBV7-2 and TRBJ2-7; 7 bases match TRBD1. The germline CDR1 and CDR2 sequences are SGHTA and FQGNSA. The J segment lost 4 bases and the V segment lost 6 bases, leaving 6 bases of the junction unmatched. The CDR3 is made up of 13 amino acids. DNA of the CDR3: TGTGCCAGCAGGGACAGGCGGAGATACGAGCAGTACTTC. This translates into CASRDRRRYEQYF.

The gene calls are TRBV27 and TRBJ1-1; possibly TRBD1 for D (6 bases). Trimming shortened V by 3 bases and J by 0 bases, and 8 bases separated the two germline ends. The CDR3 is made up of 14 amino acids. Germline V lookup: CDR1 MNHEY, CDR2 SMNVEV (reference sequence). CDR3 in DNA: TGTGCCAGCAGTTTTGGGACACTGAACACTGAAGCTTTCTTT. It encodes CASSFGTLNTEAFF.

This clone was observed a handful of times. The chain has TRBV24-1 and TRBJ2-7, with 10 bases identical to TRBD1. V was clipped by 3 bases and J by 7 bases; unmatched bases: 14. The CDR3 length is 17 residues. Germline V gene lookup returns CDR1 KGHDR and CDR2 SFDVKD. The CDR3 loop reads CATSDGGTGADSREQYF. As DNA, the CDR3 is TGTGCCACCAGTGATGGGGGGACAGGGGCTGATTCGAGGGAGCAGTACTTC.

V and J are TRBV5-1 and TRBJ1-2; D remains unclear. CDR3 length equals 15 residues. Per germline, CDR1 SGHRS and CDR2 YFSETQ. V was clipped by 1 base and J by 6 bases, with 16 bases between them. In nucleotides, the CDR3 is TGCGCCAGCAGCTTGCAAGGACTGCCTATAGATGGCTACACCTTC. Translating gives CASSLQGLPIDGYTF.

The V call is TRBV19, the J call TRBJ1-3; D unclear. The CDR3 covers 15 residues. Trimming took off 6 bases at V and 0 bases at J, with 12 bases between the two ends. Germline CDR1 is LNHDA and CDR2 is SQIVND (reference sequence). The CDR3 coding sequence is TGTGCCAGTAGGGAGACTGACCTCTCTGGAAACACCATATATTTT. Protein sequence: CASRETDLSGNTIYF.

As DNA, the CDR3 is TGCGCCAGCAGCCCGGAGGGGACTCAGCCCCAGCATTTT. This translates into CASSPEGTQPQHF. The rearrangement joins TRBV5-1 to TRBJ1-5; D is perhaps TRBD1 (5 bases). V shed 4 bases and J shed 6 bases, with 11 bases lying between them. Germline V CDR1 and CDR2: SGHRS, YFSETQ. The CDR3 runs to 13 residues.

CDR3 region: CASSLVQGINYGYTF. In DNA, the CDR3 is TGTGCCAGCAGCTTAGTACAGGGGATCAACTATGGCTACACCTTC. V is TRBV11-2 and J is TRBJ1-2, with 7 bases fitting TRBD1. Germline assignment: CDR1 SGHAT and CDR2 FQNNGV. The CDR3 loop spans 15 amino acids. The V and J ends lost 1 base and 2 bases, in that order; junction bases with no gene match: 4. The variable domain in full, completed from reference TRBV11-2 and TRBJ1-2, reads EAGVAQSPRYKIIEKRQSVAFWCNPISGHATLYWYQQILGQGPKLLIQFQNNGVVDDSQLPKDRFSAERLKGVDSTLKIQPAKLEDSAVYLCASSLVQGINYGYTFGSGTRLTVV.

This clone was detected ten times or more. The V and J genes are TRBV2 and TRBJ2-1; 13 bases match TRBD2. Germline V CDR1 and CDR2: SNHLY, FYNNEI. CDR3 length: 14 amino acids. Losses at the gene ends were 7 bases for V and 9 bases for J; bases not matched to a gene: 6. The CDR3 loop reads CASTTSGGAGEQFF. The CDR3 bases are TGTGCCAGCACCACTAGCGGGGGGGCGGGTGAGCAGTTCTTC.

This chain connects TRBV2 to TRBJ2-7; TRBD1 matches 10 bases. The CDR3 is 17 amino acids. Trimming removed 7 bases from V and 6 bases from J; junction bases left unmatched: 18. From germline, CDR1 is SNHLY and CDR2 FYNNEI. The CDR3 loop reads CASNPGWGRDRGTEQYF. The CDR3 DNA follows: TGTGCCAGCAACCCGGGGTGGGGTCGGGACAGGGGCACCGAGCAGTACTTC.

The V and J genes are TRBV11-2 and TRBJ2-7; 10 bases align to TRBD2. Germline V lookup: CDR1 SGHAT, CDR2 FQNNGV. The length of the CDR3 is 18 residues. The V and J ends lost 3 bases and 0 bases, in that order; junction bases with no gene match: 11. The CDR3 bases are TGTGCCAGCAGCTTCCGGACTAGCGGAAGAAATAGCTCCTACGAGCAGTACTTC. Its protein is CASSFRTSGRNSSYEQYF.

This clone was counted once. The chain couples TRBV6-2 or TRBV6-3 to TRBJ2-3, with 10 bases that match TRBD2. Germline CDR1 and CDR2: MNHEY and SVGEGT. The V and J ends lost 6 bases and 0 bases, in that order; junction bases with no gene match: 6. The CDR3 extends over 16 amino acids. CDR3 bases: TGTGCCAGCAGCCCTCTAGCGGGGGCCAGCACAGATACGCAGTATTTT. Its translation is CASSPLAGASTDTQYF.

The CDR3 sequence: CASSPTSGMVTQYF. Here the CDR3 DNA reads TGCGCCAGCAGCCCGACTAGCGGGATGGTGACGCAGTATTTT. The chain carries TRBV5-1 and TRBJ2-3; 11 bases line up with TRBD2. CDR3 length: 14 residues. Germline CDR1 reads SGHRS; CDR2 reads YFSETQ. Germline trimming cut 4 bases from V and 9 bases from J; bases unmatched to any gene: 7.

J is TRBJ2-1 and V is TRBV15; 7 bases align to TRBD2. Germline-derived CDR1 and CDR2 are LNHNV and YYDKDF (reference sequence). V dropped 4 bases and J dropped 6; count of bases not matched to a gene: 3. The length of the CDR3 is 13 residues. CDR3 DNA: TGTGCCACCAGCAATAGACTAGCCAATGAGCAGTTCTTC. It yields the protein CATSNRLANEQFF.

The V gene is TRBV4-1, the J gene TRBJ1-4; 12 bases line up with TRBD1. With V trimmed by 4 bases and J by 5 bases, 11 bases remained unmatched. There are 18 residues in the CDR3. Germline CDR1 is MGHRA and CDR2 is YSYEKL. The CDR3 sequence is CASSPGTGGVVGNEKLFF. In DNA, the CDR3 is TGCGCCAGCAGCCCCGGGACAGGGGGCGTAGTGGGGAATGAAAAACTGTTTTTT.

Notes on this clone: Other DNA sequences in this sample translate to the same CDR3. V and J are TRBV28 and TRBJ1-2, with a possible D match to TRBD1 (5 bases). The CDR3 loop spans 13 amino acids. With 5 bases removed from V and 0 bases from J, the gap between germline ends came to 7 bases. Germline assignment: CDR1 MDHEN and CDR2 SYDVKM. CDR3 bases: TGTGCCAGCAGTGCGGGGGCTAACTATGGCTACACCTTC. Residues: CASSAGANYGYTF.

V and J are TRBV6-5 and TRBJ1-6, with 9 bases identical to TRBD1. V dropped 5 bases and J dropped 8; count of bases not matched to a gene: 4. Germline V CDR1 and CDR2: MNHEY, SVGAGI. This CDR3 region has 14 residues. Written as DNA, the CDR3 is TGTGCCAGCAGTCACAGGGGGCGTTATTCACCCCTCCACTTT. Translation gives CASSHRGRYSPLHF.

The gene calls are TRBV27 and TRBJ2-1, with a tentative D call TRBD2 (6 bases). The CDR3 extends over 14 amino acids. Germline lookup yields CDR1 MNHEY and CDR2 SMNVEV (reference sequence). Deletions cut 7 bases from V and 7 bases from J, with 17 bases between. In DNA, the CDR3 is TGTGCCAGCACCCCTAGGAGGGGCGGGAATGAGCAGTTCTTC. This encodes CASTPRRGGNEQFF.

DNA for the CDR3: TGTGCCAGCGAGGAACTGGGTGAGCAGTTCTTC. Its translation: CASEELGEQFF. The chain joins TRBV9 to TRBJ2-1; D not resolved. CDR3 length: 11 residues. Germline lookup yields CDR1 SGDLS and CDR2 YYNGEE. Between the trimmed V and J ends, which lost 7 bases and 9 bases, there was a span of 11 bases.

V gene TRBV3-1 (or the pseudogene TRBV3-2) combines with J gene TRBJ1-4, with a possible D match to TRBD1 (5 bases). Deletions cut 5 bases from V and 2 bases from J, with 9 bases between. This CDR3 has 14 residues. Germline V lookup: CDR1 LGHDT, CDR2 YNNKEL (reference sequence). The DNA of the CDR3 is TGTGCCAGCAGCTATAGACAGACTAATGAAAAACTGTTTTTT. Its protein product is CASSYRQTNEKLFF.

This sequence joins TRBV25-1 and TRBJ2-5, with D tentatively TRBD2 (6 bases). Germline-derived CDR1 and CDR2 are MGHDK and SYGVNS. The length of the CDR3 is 15 residues. Trimming shortened V by 7 bases and J by 2 bases, and 17 bases separated the two germline ends. CDR3 loop: CASTRGFGDQETQYF. CDR3 nucleotide sequence: TGTGCCAGCACCCGGGGGTTCGGGGATCAAGAGACCCAGTACTTC.

The chain combines TRBV15 with TRBJ2-1; 8 positions match TRBD2. The CDR3 runs 17 residues. In germline, CDR1 is LNHNV, CDR2 YYDKDF (reference sequence). V shed 1 base, J shed 5 bases, and the junction held 10 bases outside the gene matches. The CDR3 DNA is TGTGCCACCAGCAGAGGGACGGGAGGGGTACTTGACAATGAGCAGTTCTTC. Its protein product is CATSRGTGGVLDNEQFF.

This rearrangement joins TRBV2 to TRBJ1-5; D unresolved. The length of the CDR3 is 14 residues. V shed 6 bases and J shed 7 bases, with 16 bases lying between them. Germline assignment: CDR1 SNHLY and CDR2 FYNNEI. CDR3 in DNA: TGTGCCAGCAGGGAGCGGGGTTTGGGACAGCCCCAGCATTTT. Its translation: CASRERGLGQPQHF. The full variable domain, completed using reference TRBV2 and TRBJ1-5, is EPEVTQTPSHQVTQMGQEVILRCVPISNHLYFYWYRQILGQKVEFLVSFYNNEISEKSEIFDDQFSVERPDGSNFTLKIRSTKLEDSAMYFCASRERGLGQPQHFGDGTRLSIL.

The chain has TRBV9 and TRBJ2-5; a possible D gene is TRBD2 (5 bases). V was pared by 4 bases and J by 4 bases, with 14 bases between. The germline CDR1 and CDR2 sequences are SGDLS and YYNGEE. This CDR3 is 14 amino acids long. The CDR3: CASSLTDRGETQYF. The DNA of the CDR3 is TGTGCCAGCAGCCTTACAGATCGGGGAGAGACCCAGTACTTC.